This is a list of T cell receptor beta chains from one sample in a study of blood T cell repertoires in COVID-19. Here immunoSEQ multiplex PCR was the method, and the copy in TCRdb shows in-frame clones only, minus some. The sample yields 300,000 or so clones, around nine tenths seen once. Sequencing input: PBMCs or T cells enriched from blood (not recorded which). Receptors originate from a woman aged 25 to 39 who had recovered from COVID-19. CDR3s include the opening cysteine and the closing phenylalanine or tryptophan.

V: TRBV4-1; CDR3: CASSQDRGPNTEAFF
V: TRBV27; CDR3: CASSRDRETNEQFF
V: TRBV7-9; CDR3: CASSSRDYGYTF
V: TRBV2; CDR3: CASSVGTGMAFF
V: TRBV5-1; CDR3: CASSLVGSGGPEQFF
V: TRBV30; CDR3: CAWSVRRGLSQYF
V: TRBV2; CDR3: CASSERDRGFGEQFF
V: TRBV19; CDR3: CASSTLLVYNEQFF
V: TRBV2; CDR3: CASTLENTDTQYF
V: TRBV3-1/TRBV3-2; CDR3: CASSQEKWSTSGGQGELFF
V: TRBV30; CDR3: CAWSAGEEQPQHF
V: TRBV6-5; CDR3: CASRRGGLYEQYF
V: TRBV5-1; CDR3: CASSLDRAFQGTDTQYF
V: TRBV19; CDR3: CASRGQGVGNTIYF
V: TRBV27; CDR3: CASSPRDRGTDTQYF
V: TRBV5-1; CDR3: CASSLGSGGNQPQHF
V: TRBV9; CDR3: CASSVNGRPVF
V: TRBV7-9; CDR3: CASSLSGSNTEAFF
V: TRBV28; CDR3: CASSPGQGRNTQYF
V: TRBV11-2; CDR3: CASSARDTQYF
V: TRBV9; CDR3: CASGAQTLTGELFF
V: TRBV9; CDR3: CASSEEGLYTDTQYF
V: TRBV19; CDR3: CASSIARQGYEQYF
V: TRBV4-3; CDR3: CASSQMPTGDYGYTF
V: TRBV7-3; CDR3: CASSLAGGTLGRGEQFF
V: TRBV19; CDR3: CASSIRSLLNTEAFF
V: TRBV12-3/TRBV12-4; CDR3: CASSFFILTEAFF
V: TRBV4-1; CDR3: CASSQEGSAARALGGYTF
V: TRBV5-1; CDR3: CASSLGTGASYEQYF
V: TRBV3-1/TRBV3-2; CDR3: CASSQDPGRGANNEQFF
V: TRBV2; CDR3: CASSGGWSYGYTF
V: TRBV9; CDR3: CASSVTGGIQETQYF
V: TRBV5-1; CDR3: CASSWMTGTEAFF
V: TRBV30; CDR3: CAWSTPTGGSEPQHF
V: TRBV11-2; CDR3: CASSLEGLGLEKLFF
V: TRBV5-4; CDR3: CASSGADRGPGELFF
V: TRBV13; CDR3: CASGGRGQPQHF
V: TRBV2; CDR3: CASSEEAIGGTEAFF
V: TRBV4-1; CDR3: CASSQSLTSGGHTGELFF
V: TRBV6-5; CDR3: CASSYGPGSYGYTF
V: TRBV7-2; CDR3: CASGPPGTPYNSPLHF
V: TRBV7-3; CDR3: CASSLSERGDPDTQYF
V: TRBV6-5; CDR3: CASRGTSGAQETQYF
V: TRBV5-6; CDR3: CASSSDRYEQYF
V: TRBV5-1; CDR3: CASSREGNEKLFF
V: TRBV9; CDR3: CASSVQGLGSPLHF
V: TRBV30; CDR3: CAWSALGQYNEKLFF
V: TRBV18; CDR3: CASSPAGGRSYGYTF
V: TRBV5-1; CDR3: CASSDLTTGSEQYF
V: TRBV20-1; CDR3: CSARTGPEAFF
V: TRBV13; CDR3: CASSLTGTEQYF
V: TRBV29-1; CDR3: CSVSGGPQQPQHF
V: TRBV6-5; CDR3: CASRYTGGANTEAFF